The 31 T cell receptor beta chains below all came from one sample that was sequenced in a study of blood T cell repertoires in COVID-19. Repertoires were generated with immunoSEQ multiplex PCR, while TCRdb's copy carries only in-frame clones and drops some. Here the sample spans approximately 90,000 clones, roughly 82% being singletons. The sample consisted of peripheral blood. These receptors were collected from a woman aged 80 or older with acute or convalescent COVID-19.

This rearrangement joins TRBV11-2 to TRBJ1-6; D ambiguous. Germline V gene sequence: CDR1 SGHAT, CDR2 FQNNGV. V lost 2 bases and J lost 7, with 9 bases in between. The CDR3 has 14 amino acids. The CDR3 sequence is CASSLLARNSPLHF. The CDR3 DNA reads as TGTGCCAGCAGCTTATTGGCCCGAAATTCACCCCTCCACTTT.

The CDR3 nucleotides are TGTGCCAGCAGGCAACGGACTAGCGGGGGGAGCTACGAGCAGTACTTC. This gives the protein CASRQRTSGGSYEQYF. The rearrangement links TRBV27 to TRBJ2-7; 14 nucleotides agree with TRBD2. Germline lookup yields CDR1 MNHEY and CDR2 SMNVEV (reference sequence). V dropped 6 bases and J dropped 3; count of bases not matched to a gene: 7. This CDR3 is built from 16 residues.

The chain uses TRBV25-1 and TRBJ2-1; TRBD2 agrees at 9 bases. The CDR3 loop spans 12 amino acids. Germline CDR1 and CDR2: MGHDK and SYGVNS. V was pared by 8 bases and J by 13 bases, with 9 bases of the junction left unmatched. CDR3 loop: CASRAPAGGQFF. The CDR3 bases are TGTGCCAGCCGCGCCCCAGCGGGGGGCCAGTTCTTC.

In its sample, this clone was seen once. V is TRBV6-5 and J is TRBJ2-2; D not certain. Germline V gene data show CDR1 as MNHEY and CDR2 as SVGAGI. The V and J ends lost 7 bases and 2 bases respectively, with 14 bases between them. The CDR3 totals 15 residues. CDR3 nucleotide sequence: TGTGCCAGCAATGGGCAGAGACCAAACACCGGGGAGCTGTTTTTT. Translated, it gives CASNGQRPNTGELFF.

The CDR3 DNA sequence: TGTGCCAGCAGCTTCCAGGGGAACACTGAAGCTTTCTTT. This encodes CASSFQGNTEAFF. This chain uses TRBV11-2 with TRBJ1-1; TRBD1 is a possible D gene (5 bases). The germline V gene encodes CDR1 SGHAT and CDR2 FQNNGV. V shed 3 bases and J shed 1 base, with 6 bases lying between them. The CDR3 is made up of 13 amino acids.

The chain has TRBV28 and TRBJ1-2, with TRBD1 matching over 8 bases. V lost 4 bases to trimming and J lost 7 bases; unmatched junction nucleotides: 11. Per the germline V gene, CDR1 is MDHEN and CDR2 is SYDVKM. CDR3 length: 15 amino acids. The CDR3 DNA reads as TGTGCCAGCAGTTCCGGCAGGGGGCGGGAGGGTGGCTACACCTTC. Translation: CASSSGRGREGGYTF.

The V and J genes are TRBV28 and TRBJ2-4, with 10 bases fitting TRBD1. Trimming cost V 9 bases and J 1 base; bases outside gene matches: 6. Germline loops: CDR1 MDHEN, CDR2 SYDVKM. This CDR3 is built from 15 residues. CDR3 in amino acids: CASSRQGAAKNIQYF. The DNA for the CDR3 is TGTGCCAGTTCTCGACAGGGGGCGGCCAAAAACATTCAGTACTTC.

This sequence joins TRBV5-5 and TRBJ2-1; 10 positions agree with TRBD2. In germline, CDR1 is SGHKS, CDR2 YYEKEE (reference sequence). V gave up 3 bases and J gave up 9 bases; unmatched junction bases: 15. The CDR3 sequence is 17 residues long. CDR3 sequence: CASSYDRLAGRIGEQFF. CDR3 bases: TGTGCCAGCAGCTACGACCGACTAGCGGGTAGGATTGGTGAGCAGTTCTTC. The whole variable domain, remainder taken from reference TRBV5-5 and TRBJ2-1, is DAGVTQSPTHLIKTRGQQVTLRCSPISGHKSVSWYQQVLGQGPQFIFQYYEKEERGRGNFPDRFSARQFPNYSSELNVNALLLGDSALYLCASSYDRLAGRIGEQFFGPGTRLTVL.

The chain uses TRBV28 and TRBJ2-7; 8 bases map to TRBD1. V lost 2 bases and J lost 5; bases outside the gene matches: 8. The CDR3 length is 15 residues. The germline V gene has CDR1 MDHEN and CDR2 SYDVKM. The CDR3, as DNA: TGTGCCAGCAGTTTACCCTTACCGGGACAGGACGAGCAGTACTTC. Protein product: CASSLPLPGQDEQYF.

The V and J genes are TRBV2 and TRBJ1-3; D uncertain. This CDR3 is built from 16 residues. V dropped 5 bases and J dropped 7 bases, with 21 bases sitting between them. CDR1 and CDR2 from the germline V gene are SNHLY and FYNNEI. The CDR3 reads CASSLTREPKRNTIYF. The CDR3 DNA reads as TGTGCCAGCAGTTTAACCCGTGAACCGAAGAGGAACACCATATATTTT. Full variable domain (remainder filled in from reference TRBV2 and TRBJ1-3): EPEVTQTPSHQVTQMGQEVILRCVPISNHLYFYWYRQILGQKVEFLVSFYNNEISEKSEIFDDQFSVERPDGSNFTLKIRSTKLEDSAMYFCASSLTREPKRNTIYFGEGSWLTVV.

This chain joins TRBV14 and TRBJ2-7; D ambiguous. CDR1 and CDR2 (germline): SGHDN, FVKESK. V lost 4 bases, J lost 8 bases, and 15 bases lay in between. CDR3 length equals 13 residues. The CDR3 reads CASSLTDSLQQYF. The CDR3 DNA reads TGTGCCAGCAGCCTGACGGATAGCCTACAGCAGTACTTC.

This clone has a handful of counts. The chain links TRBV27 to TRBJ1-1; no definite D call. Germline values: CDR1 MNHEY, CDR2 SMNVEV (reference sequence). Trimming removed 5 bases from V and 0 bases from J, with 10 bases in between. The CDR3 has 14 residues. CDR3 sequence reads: CASSREGMNTEAFF. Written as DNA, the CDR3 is TGTGCCAGCAGTCGTGAGGGAATGAACACTGAAGCTTTCTTT.

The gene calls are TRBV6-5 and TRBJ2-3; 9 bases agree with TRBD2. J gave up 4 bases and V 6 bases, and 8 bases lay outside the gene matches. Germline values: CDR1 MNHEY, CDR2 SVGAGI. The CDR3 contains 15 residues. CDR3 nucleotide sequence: TGTGCCAGCAGGCAAGCGGGAGGTGGCGCAGATACGCAGTATTTT. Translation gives CASRQAGGGADTQYF.

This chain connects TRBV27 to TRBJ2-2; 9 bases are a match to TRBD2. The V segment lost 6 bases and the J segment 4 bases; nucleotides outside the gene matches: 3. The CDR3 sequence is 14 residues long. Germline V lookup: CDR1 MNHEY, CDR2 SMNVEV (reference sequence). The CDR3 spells CASRGLAGTGELFF. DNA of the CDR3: TGTGCCAGCAGGGGACTAGCCGGCACCGGGGAGCTGTTTTTT.

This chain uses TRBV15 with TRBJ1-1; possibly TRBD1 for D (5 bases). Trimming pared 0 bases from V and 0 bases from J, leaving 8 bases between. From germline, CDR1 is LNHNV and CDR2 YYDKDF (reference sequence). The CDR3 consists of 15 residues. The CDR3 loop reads CATSREEGVNTEAFF. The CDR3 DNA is TGTGCCACCAGCAGAGAGGAAGGGGTGAACACTGAAGCTTTCTTT.

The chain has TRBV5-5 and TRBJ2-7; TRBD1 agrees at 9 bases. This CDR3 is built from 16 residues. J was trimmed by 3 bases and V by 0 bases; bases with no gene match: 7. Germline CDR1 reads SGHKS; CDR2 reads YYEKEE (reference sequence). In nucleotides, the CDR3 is TGTGCCAGCAGCTTGGATTCCGGGACAGGGAACTACGAGCAGTACTTC. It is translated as CASSLDSGTGNYEQYF.

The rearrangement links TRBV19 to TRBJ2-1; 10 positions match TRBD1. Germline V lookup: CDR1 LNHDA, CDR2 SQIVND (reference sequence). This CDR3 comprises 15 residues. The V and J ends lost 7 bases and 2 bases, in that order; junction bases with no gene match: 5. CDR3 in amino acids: CASTSGQGAYNEQFF. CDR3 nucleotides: TGTGCCAGTACCTCAGGACAGGGGGCCTACAATGAGCAGTTCTTC.

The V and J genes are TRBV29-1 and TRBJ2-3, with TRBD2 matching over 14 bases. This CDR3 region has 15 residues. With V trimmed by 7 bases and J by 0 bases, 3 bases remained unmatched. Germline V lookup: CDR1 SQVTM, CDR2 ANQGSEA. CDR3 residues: CSGGLAGASTDTQYF. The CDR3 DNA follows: TGCAGCGGGGGACTAGCGGGGGCTAGCACAGATACGCAGTATTTT.

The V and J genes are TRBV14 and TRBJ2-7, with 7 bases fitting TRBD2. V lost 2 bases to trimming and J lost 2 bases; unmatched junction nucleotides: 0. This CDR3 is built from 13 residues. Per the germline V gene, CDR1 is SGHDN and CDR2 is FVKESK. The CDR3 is CASSQLAAYEQYF. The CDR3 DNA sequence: TGTGCCAGCAGCCAACTAGCGGCCTACGAGCAGTACTTC.

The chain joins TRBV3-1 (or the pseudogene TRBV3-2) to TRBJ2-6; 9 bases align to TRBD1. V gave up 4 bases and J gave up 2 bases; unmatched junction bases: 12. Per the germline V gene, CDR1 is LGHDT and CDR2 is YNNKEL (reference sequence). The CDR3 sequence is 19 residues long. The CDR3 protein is CASSPLPPTGGAGANVLTF. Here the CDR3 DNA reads TGTGCCAGCAGCCCGCTCCCCCCGACAGGGGGGGCTGGGGCCAACGTCCTGACTTTC.

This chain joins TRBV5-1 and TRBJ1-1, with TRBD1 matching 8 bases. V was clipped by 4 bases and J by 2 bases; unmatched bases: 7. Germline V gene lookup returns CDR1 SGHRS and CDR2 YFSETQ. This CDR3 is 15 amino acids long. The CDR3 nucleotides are TGCGCCAGCAGCCTCGACGGACAGGGAAACACTGAAGCTTTCTTT. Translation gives CASSLDGQGNTEAFF.

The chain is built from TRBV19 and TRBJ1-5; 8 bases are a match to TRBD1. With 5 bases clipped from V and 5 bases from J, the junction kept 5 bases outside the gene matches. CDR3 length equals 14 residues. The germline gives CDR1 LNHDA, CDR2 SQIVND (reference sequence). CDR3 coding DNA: TGTGCCAGTAGTGGCGGGACAGGTCATCAGCCCCAGCATTTT. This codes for CASSGGTGHQPQHF.

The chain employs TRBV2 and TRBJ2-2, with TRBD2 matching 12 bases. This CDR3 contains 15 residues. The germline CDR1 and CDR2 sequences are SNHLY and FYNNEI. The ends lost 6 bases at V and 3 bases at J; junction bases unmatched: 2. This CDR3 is CASRGTSGYTGELFF. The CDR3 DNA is TGTGCCAGCAGAGGGACTAGCGGGTACACCGGGGAGCTGTTTTTT.

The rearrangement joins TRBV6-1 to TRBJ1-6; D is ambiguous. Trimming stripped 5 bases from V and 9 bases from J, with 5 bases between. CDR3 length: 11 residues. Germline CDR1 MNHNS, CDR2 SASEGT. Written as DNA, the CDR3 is TGTGCCAGCAGTATTCGTTCACCCCTCCACTTT. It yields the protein CASSIRSPLHF.

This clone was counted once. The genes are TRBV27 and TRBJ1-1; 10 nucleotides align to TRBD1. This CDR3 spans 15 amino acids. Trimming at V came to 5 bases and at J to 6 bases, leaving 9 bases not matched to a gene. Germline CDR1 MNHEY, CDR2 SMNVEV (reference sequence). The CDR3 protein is CASSTRDRGFSEAFF. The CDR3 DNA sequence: TGTGCCAGCAGTACTAGGGACAGGGGTTTCTCTGAAGCTTTCTTT.

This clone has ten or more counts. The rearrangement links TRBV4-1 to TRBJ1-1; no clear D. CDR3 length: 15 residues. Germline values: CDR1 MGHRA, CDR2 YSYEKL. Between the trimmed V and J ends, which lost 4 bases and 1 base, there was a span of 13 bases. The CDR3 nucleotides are TGCGCCAGCAGCCGCGCCTTCACAGCGAACACTGAAGCTTTCTTT. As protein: CASSRAFTANTEAFF.

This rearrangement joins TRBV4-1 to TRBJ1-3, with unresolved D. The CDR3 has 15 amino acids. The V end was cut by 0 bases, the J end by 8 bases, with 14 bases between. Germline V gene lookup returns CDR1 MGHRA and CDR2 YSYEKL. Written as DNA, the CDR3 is TGCGCCAGCAGCCAAGACCCTGCTCGTCCGGACACCATATATTTT. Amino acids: CASSQDPARPDTIYF.

CDR3 bases: TGTGCCGGGGGACACCCTAATCAGCCCCAGCATTTT. Translated: CAGGHPNQPQHF. This sequence joins TRBV6-5 and TRBJ1-5; tentatively, D is TRBD1 (6 bases). The CDR3 has 12 amino acids. Deletions cut 11 bases from V and 4 bases from J, with 12 bases between. Germline loops: CDR1 MNHEY, CDR2 SVGAGI.

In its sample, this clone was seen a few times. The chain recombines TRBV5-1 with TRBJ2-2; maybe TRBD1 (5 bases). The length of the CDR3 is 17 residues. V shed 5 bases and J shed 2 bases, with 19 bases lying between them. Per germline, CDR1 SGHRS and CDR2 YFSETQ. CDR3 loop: CASRPLLGQINTGELFF. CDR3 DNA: TGCGCCAGCAGACCCCTTCTCGGACAAATAAACACCGGGGAGCTGTTTTTT.

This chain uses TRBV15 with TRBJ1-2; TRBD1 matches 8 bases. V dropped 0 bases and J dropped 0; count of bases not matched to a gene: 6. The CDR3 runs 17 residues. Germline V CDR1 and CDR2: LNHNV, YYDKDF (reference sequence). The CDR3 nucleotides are TGTGCCACCAGCAGAGACGACAGGGGTCGGGCTAACTATGGCTACACCTTC. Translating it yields CATSRDDRGRANYGYTF.

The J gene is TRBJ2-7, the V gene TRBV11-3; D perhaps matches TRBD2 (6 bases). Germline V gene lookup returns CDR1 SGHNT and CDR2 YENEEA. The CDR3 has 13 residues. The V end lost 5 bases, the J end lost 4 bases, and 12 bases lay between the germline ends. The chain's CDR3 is CASSLSGQYEQYF. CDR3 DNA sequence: TGTGCCAGCAGCCTAAGCGGGCAGTACGAGCAGTACTTC.